The 23 T cell receptor beta chains in this list originate from one sample, sequenced in a study of identifying expanded T cells in peripheral blood. Using immunoSEQ multiplex PCR, the repertoire was profiled, and TCRdb retains in-frame clones only, with some absent. The data hold over 85,000 clones, with 70% to 90% observed a single time. Sample: blood. The receptors stem from a person aged 18 to 75 in good health.

The V call is TRBV7-2, the J call TRBJ1-4; 9 nucleotides agree with TRBD1. V gave up 6 bases and J gave up 7 bases; unmatched junction bases: 6. The germline V gene encodes CDR1 SGHTA and CDR2 FQGNSA. The length of the CDR3 is 14 residues. The CDR3 here is CASSAGTGIEKLFF. The CDR3 DNA reads as TGTGCCAGCAGTGCCGGGACAGGGATTGAAAAACTGTTTTTT.

The chain uses TRBV28 and TRBJ2-7; D is perhaps TRBD1 (7 bases). Germline CDR1 reads MDHEN; CDR2 reads SYDVKM. Trimming stripped 6 bases from V and 1 base from J, with 19 bases between. There are 16 residues in the CDR3. CDR3 in amino acids: CASSSQLTGRSYEQYF. CDR3 coding DNA: TGTGCCAGCAGCAGTCAACTGACAGGGAGGTCCTACGAGCAGTACTTC. The full variable domain, its missing parts supplied by reference TRBV28 and TRBJ2-7, is DVKVTQSSRYLVKRTGEKVFLECVQDMDHENMFWYRQDPGLGLRLIYFSYDVKMKEKGDIPEGYSVSREKKERFSLILESASTNQTSMYLCASSSQLTGRSYEQYFGPGTRLTVT.

The J gene is TRBJ1-1, the V gene TRBV7-3; D unresolved. The germline V gene has CDR1 SGHTA and CDR2 FQGTGA. The germline V and J ends were trimmed by 5 bases and 2 bases, with 9 bases remaining between them. This CDR3 region has 13 residues. CDR3 in DNA: TGTGCCAGCAGCACGCAACAAAACACTGAAGCTTTCTTT. The encoded protein is CASSTQQNTEAFF.

The CDR3 nucleotides are TGCGCCAGCAGCTTTCGGGACAGGGTTGATAATGAGCAGTTCTTC. It is translated as CASSFRDRVDNEQFF. The chain is built from TRBV5-1 and TRBJ2-1; 9 bases are shared with TRBD1. Germline CDR1 and CDR2: SGHRS and YFSETQ. CDR3 length: 15 residues. Germline trimming cut 2 bases from V and 7 bases from J; bases unmatched to any gene: 7.

The V gene is TRBV6-5, the J gene TRBJ1-5; no reliable D call. Germline V CDR1 and CDR2: MNHEY, SVGAGI. The CDR3 has 12 residues. CDR3 sequence reads: CAAGSGNQPQHF. The DNA for the CDR3 is TGTGCTGCTGGTTCTGGCAATCAGCCCCAGCATTTT.

The chain employs TRBV6-1 and TRBJ1-2; D is unclear. Trimming took 3 bases from V and 4 from J, leaving 9 bases between them. The CDR3 is 13 amino acids. Germline V lookup: CDR1 MNHNS, CDR2 SASEGT. The CDR3 is CASSEPGSYGYTF. CDR3 coding DNA: TGTGCCAGCAGTGAGCCGGGGAGCTATGGCTACACCTTC.

V usage is TRBV7-9 and J usage is TRBJ2-5; D gene uncertain. This CDR3 region has 13 residues. V shed 3 bases and J shed 9 bases, with 14 bases lying between them. Germline-derived CDR1 and CDR2 are SEHNR and FQNEAQ (reference sequence). The CDR3 coding sequence is TGTGCCAGCAGCTTCCCTAATATGGTGGCCCAGTACTTC. This sequence encodes CASSFPNMVAQYF.

The chain employs TRBV4-3 and TRBJ2-2, with D perhaps TRBD2 (6 bases). Germline values: CDR1 LGHNA, CDR2 YSLEER. V was clipped by 2 bases and J by 3 bases, with 13 bases between them. The CDR3 length is 16 residues. The DNA of the CDR3 is TGCGCCAGCAGCCAACAGGGAGGTCGGGACACCGGGGAGCTGTTTTTT. Its protein is CASSQQGGRDTGELFF.

CDR3 sequence: CASSSRGLGYGYTF. The CDR3 region has the DNA TGTGCCAGCAGTTCCAGGGGATTGGGCTATGGCTACACCTTC. This chain connects TRBV6-1 to TRBJ1-2, with a weak D call TRBD1 (6 bases). V lost 5 bases to trimming and J lost 4 bases, with 14 bases between them. CDR3 length: 14 amino acids. Looked up from germline, CDR1 is MNHNS and CDR2 is SASEGT.

This sequence joins TRBV7-9 and TRBJ1-2; possibly TRBD1 for D (5 bases). The CDR3 sequence is 14 residues long. From germline, CDR1 is SEHNR and CDR2 FQNEAQ (reference sequence). V lost 3 bases to trimming and J lost 1 base, with 9 bases between them. CDR3 sequence (DNA): TGTGCCAGCAGCTTCGACGACAGTAACTATGGCTACACCTTC. Translated, it gives CASSFDDSNYGYTF.

The chain carries TRBV5-4 and TRBJ1-2, with D possibly being TRBD1 (5 bases). V was pared by 4 bases and J by 4 bases, with 17 bases between. This CDR3 comprises 15 residues. Germline V gene data show CDR1 as SGHNT and CDR2 as YYREEE (reference sequence). This CDR3 is CASSLRDARFYGYTF. The CDR3 DNA follows: TGTGCCAGCAGCCTCCGGGACGCGCGCTTCTATGGCTACACCTTC.

This sequence joins TRBV28 and TRBJ2-4; tentatively, D is TRBD1 or TRBD2 (5 bases each). V gave up 5 bases and J gave up 4 bases, with 15 bases separating them. There are 15 residues in the CDR3. CDR1 is MDHEN, CDR2 SYDVKM, per germline. The CDR3: CASSTSGDRKNIQYF. CDR3 bases: TGTGCCAGCAGTACTTCCGGGGACCGGAAAAACATTCAGTACTTC.

The CDR3 DNA is TGTGCCAGCAGCGGGCCGACAGGGGGGTCGAATCAGCCCCAGCATTTT. Amino acids: CASSGPTGGSNQPQHF. The rearrangement links TRBV7-8 to TRBJ1-5; TRBD1 agrees at 9 bases. The junction had 9 bases not matched to a gene; V was cut back by 5 bases and J by 4 bases. CDR3 length: 16 residues. From germline, CDR1 is SGHVS and CDR2 FQNEAQ.

The chain employs TRBV29-1 and TRBJ2-5; D gene unclear. Trimming took 7 bases from V and 5 from J, leaving 8 bases between them. The CDR3 covers 10 residues. CDR1 and CDR2 (germline): SQVTM, ANQGSEA. In DNA, the CDR3 is TGCAGCGGGTTTTGGGAGACCCAGTACTTC. This sequence encodes CSGFWETQYF.

The rearrangement uses TRBV7-9 and TRBJ2-1; TRBD2 agrees at 9 bases. V dropped 3 bases and J dropped 12; count of bases not matched to a gene: 9. Germline lookup yields CDR1 SEHNR and CDR2 FQNEAQ (reference sequence). The CDR3 runs 14 residues. In DNA form, the CDR3 reads TGTGCCAGCAGCTTTGCTGGTAGCGGGGGAGGGCAGTTCTTC. Translated, it gives CASSFAGSGGGQFF.

The sample holds one count of this clone. The CDR3 nucleotides read TGTGCCAGCAGCCAAGATCTGACTAGCGGGTCCTACAATGAGCAGTTCTTC. Its protein product is CASSQDLTSGSYNEQFF. This chain links TRBV4-2 with TRBJ2-1; 10 bases align to TRBD2. The CDR3 is 17 amino acids. V dropped 0 bases and J dropped 1; count of bases not matched to a gene: 3. CDR1 and CDR2 from the germline V gene are LGHNA and YNFKEQ.

V and J are TRBV5-1 and TRBJ2-1, with 10 bases matching TRBD2. The CDR3 covers 17 residues. V shed 2 bases and J 9 bases; nucleotides not matched to a gene: 14. Germline CDR1 is SGHRS and CDR2 is YFSETQ. The CDR3 bases are TGCGCCAGCAGCTTTCGGGCAGCTTCTAGCGGGGGAGGTGAGCAGTTCTTC. Amino acid sequence: CASSFRAASSGGGEQFF.

The rearrangement joins TRBV7-3 to TRBJ1-5, with 7 bases lining up with TRBD1. The junction had 9 bases not matched to a gene; V was cut back by 5 bases and J by 5 bases. In germline, CDR1 is SGHTA, CDR2 FQGTGA. The CDR3 is 15 residues long. CDR3 nucleotides: TGTGCCAGCAGCCCGAGAGGACAGGATTATCAGCCCCAGCATTTT. Translated: CASSPRGQDYQPQHF.

This rearrangement joins TRBV29-1 to TRBJ1-2, with D unresolved. The CDR3 is 14 amino acids. CDR1 SQVTM and CDR2 ANQGSEA come from the germline V gene. Trimming removed 0 bases from V and 2 bases from J, with 10 bases in between. Written as DNA, the CDR3 is TGCAGCGTTGAAGAAGTGGGCGGAAACTATGGCTACACCTTC. The encoded protein is CSVEEVGGNYGYTF.

V usage is TRBV7-2 and J usage is TRBJ2-1; 10 positions agree with TRBD2. Germline V gene lookup returns CDR1 SGHTA and CDR2 FQGNSA. V shed 6 bases, J shed 0 bases, and the junction held 5 bases outside the gene matches. The CDR3 spans 16 residues. CDR3 residues: CASSNSGGTSYNEQFF. The CDR3 region has the DNA TGTGCCAGCAGTAATAGCGGGGGGACCTCCTACAATGAGCAGTTCTTC.

The chain employs TRBV4-1 and TRBJ2-1, with 7 bases lining up with TRBD1. There are 18 residues in the CDR3. CDR1 is MGHRA, CDR2 YSYEKL, per germline. Germline trimming cut 3 bases from V and 6 bases from J; bases unmatched to any gene: 17. The CDR3 DNA is TGCGCCAGCAGCCATCAAGGAACCGGGACAGCTTTGGGCAATGAGCAGTTCTTC. Encoded protein: CASSHQGTGTALGNEQFF.

This clone appeared once. The chain combines TRBV7-6 with TRBJ2-3; 7 bases fit TRBD2. CDR1 SGHVS and CDR2 FNYEAQ come from the germline V gene. The CDR3 runs 15 residues. V lost 4 bases to trimming and J lost 5 bases; unmatched junction nucleotides: 9. The CDR3 DNA reads as TGTGCCAGCAGCTGGGCGGGAGACGTGGTAGATACGCAGTATTTT. This translates into CASSWAGDVVDTQYF.

The rearrangement links TRBV29-1 to TRBJ2-5; D is unclear. Germline V gene lookup returns CDR1 SQVTM and CDR2 ANQGSEA. The V gene lost 0 bases and the J gene lost 7 bases, with 3 bases spanning the gap. This CDR3 region has 10 residues. CDR3 sequence (DNA): TGCAGCGTTGAAGATGGGACCCAGTACTTC. Translated, it gives CSVEDGTQYF.